The clone carrying this TCR beta chain has just one count. Its target is unknown. The sample holds other DNA sequences that translate to the same CDR3. Assay: immunoSEQ multiplex PCR; the TCRdb copy retains only in-frame clones and omits some. The sample lists around 150,000 clones, approximately 88% occurring once. The sample comes from a study of T cell responses to AZD1222 COVID-19 vaccine. Germline lookup yields CDR1 KGHSH and CDR2 LQKENI. The length of the CDR3 is 14 residues. Between the trimmed V and J ends, which lost 0 bases and 2 bases, there was a span of 8 bases. Study outcomes and limitations: Regions 160-218 and 743-854 held dominance among vaccine-associated CD4 TCRs, which spanned spike.

This rearrangement joins TRBV18 to TRBJ2-7, with D possibly matching TRBD2 (5 bases). This TCR came from an adult in good health. The sequences come from peripheral blood, collected on day 0 of MenACWY control vaccination. The CDR3 loop reads CASSPPGRPYEQYF. The CDR3 DNA reads as TGTGCCAGCTCACCACCGGGGAGACCCTACGAGCAGTACTTC.